The 26 T cell receptor beta chains reported below all come from one sample, sequenced in a study of T cell responses to AZD1222 COVID-19 vaccine. Profiling relied on immunoSEQ multiplex PCR, and the TCRdb table lists in-frame clones only, not all of them. The table includes roughly 110,000 clones, roughly 90% detected once. Sequenced here: peripheral blood, sampled on day 0 of AZD1222 vaccination. These receptors were taken from an adult in good health.

V is TRBV10-3 and J is TRBJ2-1; TRBD2 might be the D (5 bases). V shed 1 base and J shed 6 bases, with 7 bases lying between them. CDR1 and CDR2 from the germline V gene are ENHRY and SYGVKD. The CDR3 spans 13 residues. The CDR3 nucleotides read TGTGCCATCAGTGAGTGGGAGCGCAATGAGCAGTTCTTC. This encodes CAISEWERNEQFF.

Only one count was recorded for this clone. The rearrangement links TRBV24-1 to TRBJ2-7; TRBD2 matches at 11 bases. CDR1 and CDR2 (germline): KGHDR, SFDVKD. The CDR3 spans 15 residues. The ends lost 6 bases at V and 4 bases at J; junction bases unmatched: 7. The CDR3 nucleotides are TGTGCCACCAGTCAGTCGGGACTAGCGGATTACGAGCAGTACTTC. Translated: CATSQSGLADYEQYF.

The chain links TRBV29-1 to TRBJ2-1, with TRBD1 matching 8 bases. The CDR3 covers 13 residues. The junction had 9 bases not matched to a gene; V was cut back by 7 bases and J by 7 bases. Germline-derived CDR1 and CDR2 are SQVTM and ANQGSEA. The CDR3 region has the DNA TGCAGCGCCGACGACAGGGGTTGGAATGAGCAGTTCTTC. This translates into CSADDRGWNEQFF.

This clone was seen a few times. V usage is TRBV19 and J usage is TRBJ2-1; D perhaps matches TRBD1 (5 bases). V was pared by 5 bases and J by 4 bases, with 12 bases between. CDR1 is LNHDA and CDR2 is SQIVND in the germline V gene (reference sequence). The CDR3 extends over 14 amino acids. The CDR3 spells CASSVKSGYNEQFF. DNA for the CDR3: TGTGCCAGTAGTGTAAAATCAGGGTACAATGAGCAGTTCTTC. Full variable domain (rest looked up from reference TRBV19 and TRBJ2-1): DGGITQSPKYLFRKEGQNVTLSCEQNLNHDAMYWYRQDPGQGLRLIYYSQIVNDFQKGDIAEGYSVSREKKESFPLTVTSAQKNPTAFYLCASSVKSGYNEQFFGPGTRLTVL.

This clone was picked up a small number of times. The gene calls are TRBV6-1 and TRBJ2-1; TRBD2 matches 8 bases. V shed 2 bases, J shed 7 bases, and the junction held 1 base outside the gene matches. The V gene's germline CDR1 is MNHNS and CDR2 SASEGT. The CDR3 is made up of 13 amino acids. This CDR3 reads CASSELAGNEQFF. DNA for the CDR3: TGTGCCAGCAGTGAACTAGCGGGTAATGAGCAGTTCTTC.

The rearrangement uses TRBV28 and TRBJ2-5; 7 bases agree with TRBD1. CDR1 MDHEN and CDR2 SYDVKM come from the germline V gene. This CDR3 spans 17 amino acids. Trimming took 7 bases from V and 2 from J; bases not matched to a gene: 16. CDR3: CASTQTNRGRWQETQYF. The CDR3 DNA is TGTGCCAGCACCCAGACAAACAGGGGACGTTGGCAAGAGACCCAGTACTTC. Full variable domain (remainder filled in from reference TRBV28 and TRBJ2-5): DVKVTQSSRYLVKRTGEKVFLECVQDMDHENMFWYRQDPGLGLRLIYFSYDVKMKEKGDIPEGYSVSREKKERFSLILESASTNQTSMYLCASTQTNRGRWQETQYFGPGTRLLVL.

V is TRBV3-1 (or the pseudogene TRBV3-2) and J is TRBJ1-5, with 9 bases that match TRBD1. V dropped 2 bases and J dropped 7; count of bases not matched to a gene: 9. From germline, CDR1 is LGHDT and CDR2 YNNKEL (reference sequence). The CDR3 sequence is 16 residues long. CDR3 protein: CASSQSGTGSHQPQHF. The DNA of the CDR3 is TGTGCCAGCAGCCAATCCGGGACAGGGAGTCACCAGCCCCAGCATTTT.

This chain connects TRBV7-9 to TRBJ1-3, with unresolved D. The CDR3 sequence is 18 residues long. Germline lookup yields CDR1 SEHNR and CDR2 FQNEAQ (reference sequence). The V and J ends lost 0 bases and 3 bases respectively, with 18 bases between them. DNA of the CDR3: TGTGCCAGCAGCTTAGCAGTCTCCGCAGCTCTAGGTGGAAACACCATATATTTT. Translating it yields CASSLAVSAALGGNTIYF.

The chain employs TRBV5-1 and TRBJ2-1; 7 bases are shared with TRBD2. This CDR3 has 13 amino acids. Trimming took 4 bases from V and 10 from J; bases not matched to a gene: 8. The V gene's germline CDR1 is SGHRS and CDR2 YFSETQ. The CDR3 spells CASSATSGTEQFF. CDR3 nucleotides: TGCGCCAGCAGCGCAACAAGCGGGACGGAGCAGTTCTTC.

The V and J genes are TRBV4-1 and TRBJ2-1; D is possibly TRBD2 (6 bases). V was pared by 3 bases and J by 5 bases, with 17 bases between. The germline V gene has CDR1 MGHRA and CDR2 YSYEKL. The CDR3 length is 16 residues. This CDR3 reads CASSHYLADVNNEQFF. The CDR3 nucleotides are TGCGCCAGCAGCCACTACTTAGCGGACGTAAACAATGAGCAGTTCTTC.

V usage is TRBV6-2 or TRBV6-3 and J usage is TRBJ2-5, with D hard to call. CDR1 is MNHEY, CDR2 SVGEGT, per germline. Trimming stripped 2 bases from V and 6 bases from J, with 19 bases between. The CDR3 consists of 16 residues. The DNA for the CDR3 is TGTGCCAGCAGTTACAAGAAGCCCCCGGAGAGGAAGACCCAGTACTTC. Its translation is CASSYKKPPERKTQYF.

Points on this clone: Within the sample, other DNA sequences also encode this same CDR3. The gene calls are TRBV7-2 and TRBJ1-5; D uncertain. The CDR3 extends over 13 amino acids. Trimming removed 2 bases at V and 5 bases at J, with 7 bases between. Germline V gives CDR1 SGHTA, CDR2 FQGNSA. The CDR3 here is CASSLWKDQPQHF. The DNA for the CDR3 is TGTGCCAGCAGCTTATGGAAGGATCAGCCCCAGCATTTT.

The rearrangement uses TRBV3-1 (or the pseudogene TRBV3-2) and TRBJ1-6; the D gene is possibly TRBD1 (6 bases). Germline V CDR1 and CDR2: LGHDT, YNNKEL (reference sequence). The CDR3 covers 15 residues. V shed 1 base and J shed 6 bases, with 10 bases lying between them. Written as DNA, the CDR3 is TGTGCCAGCAGCCAAGTGGGGGCGCGTAATTCACCCCTCCACTTT. Translated, it gives CASSQVGARNSPLHF.

Here the CDR3 DNA reads TGTGCCAGTAGTATTTCGGGACAGGGGAGGCAGCCCCAGCATTTT. It is translated as CASSISGQGRQPQHF. The chain combines TRBV19 with TRBJ1-5, with 10 bases aligning to TRBD1. The junction had 6 bases not matched to a gene; V was cut back by 3 bases and J by 7 bases. Germline V lookup: CDR1 LNHDA, CDR2 SQIVND (reference sequence). The CDR3 spans 15 residues.

This clone was seen at least ten times. V gene TRBV6-6 combines with J gene TRBJ2-7; D gene ambiguous. With 2 bases removed from V and 0 bases from J, the gap between germline ends came to 11 bases. Germline assignment: CDR1 MNHNY and CDR2 SVGAGI (reference sequence). The CDR3 spans 15 residues. In nucleotides, the CDR3 is TGTGCCAGCAGTTACCCCAGCAGTAGCTCCTACGAGCAGTACTTC. It translates to CASSYPSSSSYEQYF.

The chain recombines TRBV9 with TRBJ2-1; TRBD2 aligns across 12 bases. In germline, CDR1 is SGDLS, CDR2 YYNGEE. V gave up 4 bases and J gave up 7 bases; unmatched junction bases: 6. CDR3 length: 15 residues. CDR3 protein: CASSPTTSGRNEQFF. CDR3 in DNA: TGTGCCAGCAGCCCGACAACTAGCGGGAGGAATGAGCAGTTCTTC.

This chain links TRBV7-2 with TRBJ1-2; 10 bases match TRBD1. The CDR3 spans 15 residues. With 5 bases clipped from V and 4 bases from J, the junction kept 7 bases outside the gene matches. Germline-derived CDR1 and CDR2 are SGHTA and FQGNSA. The CDR3 protein is CASSTRQGAIYGYTF. The CDR3 nucleotides are TGTGCCAGCAGCACCCGACAGGGGGCAATCTATGGCTACACCTTC.

This chain uses TRBV28 with TRBJ1-1; a possible D gene is TRBD1 (6 bases). The germline gives CDR1 MDHEN, CDR2 SYDVKM. The CDR3 has 15 amino acids. The germline V and J ends were trimmed by 5 bases and 1 base, with 14 bases remaining between them. The CDR3 spells CASSAPQGWNTEAFF. The CDR3 nucleotides read TGTGCCAGCAGTGCGCCCCAGGGGTGGAACACTGAAGCTTTCTTT.

The chain employs TRBV19 and TRBJ2-7; 9 bases map to TRBD1. Germline V gene lookup returns CDR1 LNHDA and CDR2 SQIVND (reference sequence). Unmatched junction bases numbered 9, after V lost 4 bases and J lost 5 bases. The CDR3 has 15 residues. The CDR3 DNA follows: TGTGCCAGTAGTAAAGGCGGGACAGGGAGCCACGAGCAGTACTTC. Translated: CASSKGGTGSHEQYF.

This rearrangement joins TRBV27 to TRBJ2-3; 11 bases line up with TRBD2. With 2 bases clipped from V and 6 bases from J, the junction kept 4 bases outside the gene matches. The germline V gene has CDR1 MNHEY and CDR2 SMNVEV (reference sequence). The CDR3 is made up of 15 amino acids. CDR3 amino acids: CASSLVAGGPDTQYF. The CDR3 DNA sequence: TGTGCCAGCAGTTTAGTAGCGGGAGGGCCCGATACGCAGTATTTT.

The chain combines TRBV5-1 with TRBJ2-2, with TRBD1 matching over 10 bases. Trimming removed 8 bases from V and 4 bases from J; junction bases left unmatched: 5. CDR3 length: 14 amino acids. CDR1 and CDR2 (germline): SGHRS, YFSETQ. The CDR3 coding sequence is TGCGCCAGTTCGGGACAGGGGATCACCGGGGAGCTGTTTTTT. Translation gives CASSGQGITGELFF.

The chain joins TRBV11-2 to TRBJ1-2; D is undetermined. Germline CDR1 reads SGHAT; CDR2 reads FQNNGV. Trimming stripped 2 bases from V and 3 bases from J, with 10 bases between. The CDR3 runs 14 residues. This chain's CDR3 is CASSLRVQDYGYTF. The CDR3 DNA reads TGTGCCAGCAGCTTAAGGGTCCAGGACTATGGCTACACCTTC.

This chain joins TRBV24-1 and TRBJ2-2; 11 nucleotides agree with TRBD1. Germline CDR1 is KGHDR and CDR2 is SFDVKD. This CDR3 has 18 amino acids. The V and J ends lost 3 bases and 0 bases, in that order; junction bases with no gene match: 5. CDR3: CATSDAPGQGANTGELFF. In nucleotides, the CDR3 is TGTGCCACCAGTGATGCTCCGGGACAGGGGGCGAACACCGGGGAGCTGTTTTTT.

V is TRBV9 and J is TRBJ2-7, with TRBD1 matching over 7 bases. Germline loops: CDR1 SGDLS, CDR2 YYNGEE. The CDR3 is made up of 14 amino acids. Trimming removed 1 base from V and 2 bases from J; junction bases left unmatched: 3. CDR3 amino acids: CASSVRQGPYEQYF. CDR3 DNA: TGTGCCAGCAGCGTAAGACAGGGTCCCTACGAGCAGTACTTC. Looking up the rest from reference TRBV9 and TRBJ2-7 gives the full variable domain: DSGVTQTPKHLITATGQRVTLRCSPRSGDLSVYWYQQSLDQGLQFLIQYYNGEERAKGNILERFSAQQFPDLHSELNLSSLELGDSALYFCASSVRQGPYEQYFGPGTRLTVT.

The chain combines TRBV7-3 with TRBJ1-1; D not resolved. This CDR3 has 15 amino acids. The V end lost 1 base, the J end lost 0 bases, and 9 bases lay between the germline ends. Germline loops: CDR1 SGHTA, CDR2 FQGTGA. CDR3 loop: CASSLNPSMNTEAFF. The CDR3 bases are TGTGCCAGCAGCTTAAATCCCTCCATGAACACTGAAGCTTTCTTT.

This clone appeared once. The chain couples TRBV12-3 or TRBV12-4 to TRBJ2-7; D may correspond to TRBD1 or TRBD2 (5 bases each). V lost 3 bases, J lost 6 bases, and 12 bases lay in between. This CDR3 contains 13 residues. CDR3 nucleotides: TGTGCCAGCAGTTTCTCGGGGCGCGGCGAGCAGTACTTC. Translated, it gives CASSFSGRGEQYF.